This T cell receptor beta chain is drawn from a study of control samples from healthy donors and cancer patients. Sequenced by immunoSEQ multiplex PCR; TCRdb stores in-frame clones only, minus some. The data hold about 130,000 clones, with roughly 94% observed a single time. With V trimmed by 5 bases and J by 5 bases, 16 bases remained unmatched. Germline CDR1 and CDR2: SEHNR and FQNEAQ (reference sequence). This CDR3 region has 17 residues. Sequencing was carried out using PBMCs. The source of this sequence is a man between 60 and 75 years old with colorectal cancer. The J gene is TRBJ1-1, the V gene TRBV7-9; TRBD1 matches at 8 bases. Here the CDR3 reads CASSPGQGQRGKTEAFF. The CDR3 bases are TGTGCCAGCAGCCCAGGACAGGGCCAAAGAGGAAAGACTGAAGCTTTCTTT.